Sequencing of this T cell receptor beta chain was carried out in a study of T cells after yellow fever vaccination. At the level of the study: Where fractions had low cell numbers, libraries were prepared from them with the SMART-Seq v4 Ultra Low Input RNA kit.

The CDR3 is 13 residues long. Germline V gene data show CDR1 as SNHLY and CDR2 as FYNNEI. The ends were cut back, 8 bases at V and 3 bases at J, with 11 bases in the middle. For TCR, cDNA came from 5'RACE template switching, which added a universal primer site and UMIs. TCRdb used MiXCR to reprocess the 5' RACE reads, holding one entry per CDR3 protein. The data hold around 500,000 distinct CDR3 sequences, with less than 25% observed a single time. Whole-study results and caveats: Faster peaking, at day 5 versus 15, marked a secondary response that was weaker. Reappearance after the booster was observed for most primary-vaccination clones (around 95% CD4, around 90% CD8).

Regarding this clonotype: Its antigen is currently unknown.

The chain has TRBV2 and TRBJ2-1; unclear D gene. This receptor was taken from a man aged 18 to 30 who received the YFV17D yellow fever vaccine. Source: PBMCs, taken approximately 20 days after the first yellow fever vaccination. The CDR3 DNA is TGTGCCAGCCGACCGCGCAGCTACAATGAGCAGTTCTTC. It translates to CASRPRSYNEQFF.